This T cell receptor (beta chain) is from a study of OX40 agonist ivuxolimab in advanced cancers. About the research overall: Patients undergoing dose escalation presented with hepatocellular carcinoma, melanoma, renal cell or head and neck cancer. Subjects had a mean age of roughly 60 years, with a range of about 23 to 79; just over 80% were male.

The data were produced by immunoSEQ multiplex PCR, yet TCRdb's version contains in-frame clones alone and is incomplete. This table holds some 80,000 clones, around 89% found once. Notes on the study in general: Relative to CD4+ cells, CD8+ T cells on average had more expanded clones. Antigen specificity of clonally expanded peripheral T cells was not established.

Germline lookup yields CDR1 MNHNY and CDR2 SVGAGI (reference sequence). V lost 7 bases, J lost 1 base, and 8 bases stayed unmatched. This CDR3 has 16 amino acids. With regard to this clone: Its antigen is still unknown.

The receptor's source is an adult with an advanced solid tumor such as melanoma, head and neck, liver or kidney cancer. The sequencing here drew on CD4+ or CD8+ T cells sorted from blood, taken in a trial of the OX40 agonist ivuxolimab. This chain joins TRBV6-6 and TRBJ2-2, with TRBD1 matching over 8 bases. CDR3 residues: CASTHGGQGNTGELFF. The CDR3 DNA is TGTGCCAGCACCCACGGAGGACAGGGGAACACCGGGGAGCTGTTTTTT.